This T cell receptor (beta chain) comes out of a study of Ad26.COV2.S vaccination and SARS-CoV-2 variants. Study details: Donor was assigned to the Ad26.COV2.S arm of trial COV1001. Findings and limits, study-wide: It was vaccine recipients, not placebo recipients, who had the higher spike-specific TCR breadth. Vaccinated and placebo-treated recipients had similar non-spike TCR breadth.

This clone was seen once. Its antigen is not known. The protocol was immunoSEQ multiplex PCR, while the TCRdb copy is restricted to in-frame clones and leaves out a portion. The sample contains some 340,000 clones, around four fifths of which appear only once. The V gene lost 1 base and the J gene lost 4 bases, with 7 bases spanning the gap. Germline-derived CDR1 and CDR2 are SGHVS and FQNEAQ. This CDR3 is built from 13 residues. Treatment noted: about 20 received Ad26.COV2.S at low or high dose, single or two shots; about 5 received placebo; per-sample allocation not given. Collection of the samples took place on day 63 after the first injection of vaccine or placebo. Aged 18-55 years, donor was enrolled in Boston around 2020.

This rearrangement joins TRBV7-8 to TRBJ1-1; D gene ambiguous. This material consisted of peripheral blood, taken in a trial of Ad26.COV2.S vaccine versus placebo. The sequence derives from a person between 18 and 60 years old who received the Ad26.COV2.S COVID-19 vaccine or a placebo. CDR3 bases: TGTGCCAGCAGCTTAGGGCATGGCACTGAAGCTTTCTTT. It encodes CASSLGHGTEAFF.